The 22 T cell receptor beta chains presented below share a single source sample, sequenced in a study of OX40 agonist ivuxolimab in advanced cancers. Here immunoSEQ multiplex PCR was the method, and the copy in TCRdb shows in-frame clones only, minus some. The sample lists 85,000 to 90,000 clones, 80% to 95% occurring once. The sample consisted of CD4+ or CD8+ T cells sorted from blood, taken in a trial of the OX40 agonist ivuxolimab. Receptors originate from an adult with an advanced solid tumor such as melanoma, head and neck, liver or kidney cancer.

The chain employs TRBV27 and TRBJ2-7; a weak D match, TRBD2 (7 bases). The CDR3 contains 15 residues. Looked up from germline, CDR1 is MNHEY and CDR2 is SMNVEV (reference sequence). The V and J ends lost 6 bases and 2 bases respectively, with 17 bases between them. The CDR3, as DNA: TGTGCCAGCAGCCCCACGCGGGGGCCAACCTACGAGCAGTACTTC. Its translation: CASSPTRGPTYEQYF.

The CDR3 DNA reads TGTGCCAGCAGCCCTGGGAGGGGACAGGGTCCCCACGAGCAGTACTTC. This sequence encodes CASSPGRGQGPHEQYF. The chain couples TRBV28 to TRBJ2-7; 9 positions match TRBD1. CDR1 is MDHEN, CDR2 SYDVKM, per germline. V lost 6 bases, J lost 5 bases, and 14 bases stayed unmatched. The CDR3 totals 16 residues.

The J gene is TRBJ2-3, the V gene TRBV7-8; a possible D gene is TRBD2 (5 bases). The germline CDR1 and CDR2 sequences are SGHVS and FQNEAQ. Trimming took off 2 bases at V and 10 bases at J, with 10 bases between the two ends. This CDR3 comprises 12 residues. CDR3 sequence reads: CASSLMGVSQYF. The CDR3, as DNA: TGTGCCAGCAGCTTAATGGGAGTTTCGCAGTATTTT.

V and J are TRBV28 and TRBJ1-4; D is ambiguous. This CDR3 comprises 12 residues. The germline V gene has CDR1 MDHEN and CDR2 SYDVKM. The ends were cut back, 4 bases at V and 8 bases at J, with 8 bases in the middle. The CDR3 loop reads CASSSLREKLFF. In DNA form, the CDR3 reads TGTGCCAGCAGTTCACTAAGAGAAAAACTGTTTTTT. Full variable domain (outside the CDR3, taken from reference TRBV28 and TRBJ1-4): DVKVTQSSRYLVKRTGEKVFLECVQDMDHENMFWYRQDPGLGLRLIYFSYDVKMKEKGDIPEGYSVSREKKERFSLILESASTNQTSMYLCASSSLREKLFFGSGTQLSVL.

J is TRBJ1-2 and V is TRBV18; no definite D call. The germline V and J ends were trimmed by 0 bases and 3 bases, with 8 bases remaining between them. Germline assignment: CDR1 KGHSH and CDR2 LQKENI. The CDR3 runs to 14 residues. CDR3 sequence reads: CASSPPTDDYGYTF. The CDR3, as DNA: TGTGCCAGCTCACCACCTACCGACGACTATGGCTACACCTTC. The full variable domain, with the rest looked up from reference TRBV18 and TRBJ1-2, is NAGVMQNPRHLVRRRGQEARLRCSPMKGHSHVYWYRQLPEEGLKFMVYLQKENIIDESGMPKERFSAEFPKEGPSILRIQQVVRGDSAAYFCASSPPTDDYGYTFGSGTRLTVV.

The chain combines TRBV9 with TRBJ2-4; 8 bases match TRBD1. Germline V gene data show CDR1 as SGDLS and CDR2 as YYNGEE. This CDR3 is 19 amino acids long. With V trimmed by 0 bases and J by 2 bases, 13 bases remained unmatched. The DNA for the CDR3 is TGTGCCAGCAGCGTAGGTGGTACGGCAGGGGGCGCGACCAAAAACATTCAGTACTTC. Amino acid sequence: CASSVGGTAGGATKNIQYF.

CDR3 nucleotides: TGTGCCAGCAGTTACGAGGCGCCGGTTGAAGCTTTCTTT. Encoded protein: CASSYEAPVEAFF. This chain joins TRBV6-6 and TRBJ1-1; D is ambiguous. CDR3 length: 13 amino acids. V lost 2 bases and J 7 bases, leaving 11 bases between the germline ends. Germline V gene sequence: CDR1 MNHNY, CDR2 SVGAGI (reference sequence).

Notes on this clone: The junction differs from germline at one of its ends, possibly a read error. The chain links TRBV7-7 to TRBJ2-2; TRBD1 matches at 9 bases. Per the germline V gene, CDR1 is SSHAT and CDR2 is FNYEAQ (reference sequence). The CDR3 extends over 15 amino acids. The chain's CDR3 is CASSPDRGNTGELFF. The CDR3 nucleotides are TGTGCTAGCAGCCCGGACAGGGGGAACACCGGGGAGCTGTTTTTT.

The rearrangement uses TRBV6-6 and TRBJ1-2, with D possibly matching TRBD1 (5 bases). Trimming removed 6 bases at V and 0 bases at J, with 11 bases between. The CDR3 totals 14 residues. Germline V gives CDR1 MNHNY, CDR2 SVGAGI (reference sequence). In DNA, the CDR3 is TGTGCCAGCAGGAGGACACGAACTAACTATGGCTACACCTTC. Translating gives CASRRTRTNYGYTF.

This chain joins TRBV15 and TRBJ1-6; 8 bases are shared with TRBD1. With V trimmed by 2 bases and J by 7 bases, 7 bases remained unmatched. Germline CDR1 and CDR2: LNHNV and YYDKDF (reference sequence). The CDR3 is made up of 16 amino acids. The CDR3 protein is CATSRNLTGGNSPLHF. The CDR3 DNA reads as TGTGCCACCAGCAGAAACCTAACAGGGGGGAATTCACCCCTCCACTTT.

The chain has TRBV2 and TRBJ2-7; 9 bases are a match to TRBD1. The CDR3 length is 15 residues. V was clipped by 2 bases and J by 2 bases; unmatched bases: 4. Germline V gene data show CDR1 as SNHLY and CDR2 as FYNNEI. The CDR3 nucleotides are TGTGCCAGCAGTGAAACGGGACAGGGCCCCTACGAGCAGTACTTC. It is translated as CASSETGQGPYEQYF.

This chain joins TRBV19 and TRBJ2-7, with no clear D. CDR3 length equals 14 residues. Trimming stripped 4 bases from V and 2 bases from J, with 12 bases between. Germline values: CDR1 LNHDA, CDR2 SQIVND (reference sequence). DNA for the CDR3: TGTGCCAGTAGTACGACCGCGACCCCCTACGAGCAGTACTTC. The encoded protein is CASSTTATPYEQYF.

This clone showed up just a few times. This chain uses TRBV2 with TRBJ1-5; 7 bases map to TRBD1. The V and J ends lost 8 bases and 6 bases, in that order; junction bases with no gene match: 10. This CDR3 is 14 amino acids long. Germline values: CDR1 SNHLY, CDR2 FYNNEI. The chain's CDR3 is CASQGQGGGQPQHF. CDR3 sequence (DNA): TGTGCCAGCCAGGGCCAGGGGGGAGGTCAGCCCCAGCATTTT.

The chain carries TRBV5-4 and TRBJ1-2; D uncertain. The germline V gene has CDR1 SGHNT and CDR2 YYREEE (reference sequence). The CDR3 sequence is 13 residues long. Trimming pared 4 bases from V and 2 bases from J, leaving 9 bases between. The CDR3 DNA sequence: TGTGCCAGCAGCGATGTAGGGAACTATGGCTACACCTTC. It encodes CASSDVGNYGYTF.

This clone was observed once. The V and J genes are TRBV5-1 and TRBJ2-5; TRBD2 matches 13 bases. The CDR3 sequence is 17 residues long. V lost 4 bases and J lost 5; bases outside the gene matches: 11. Germline V gene lookup returns CDR1 SGHRS and CDR2 YFSETQ. The CDR3 is CASSLGTSGMVGETQYF. CDR3 nucleotides: TGCGCCAGCAGCCTAGGGACTAGCGGGATGGTTGGGGAGACCCAGTACTTC.

The chain couples TRBV4-1 to TRBJ2-7; 13 nucleotides match TRBD2. The CDR3 has 18 residues. The V gene end was trimmed by 0 bases and the J gene end by 2 bases; junction bases not matched to a gene: 7. CDR1 MGHRA and CDR2 YSYEKL come from the germline V gene. The CDR3 sequence: CASSQDPRGLAGAYEQYF. CDR3 sequence (DNA): TGCGCCAGCAGCCAAGATCCAAGAGGACTAGCGGGAGCCTACGAGCAGTACTTC.

A single count supports this clone. The chain uses TRBV5-1 and TRBJ2-2; perhaps TRBD2 as D (6 bases). Trimming took 5 bases from V and 6 from J, leaving 17 bases between them. CDR1 and CDR2 from the germline V gene are SGHRS and YFSETQ. The CDR3 has 15 residues. The CDR3: CASSWGDSEAGELFF. The CDR3 nucleotides are TGCGCCAGCAGTTGGGGGGACTCTGAAGCCGGGGAGCTGTTTTTT.

V usage is TRBV9 and J usage is TRBJ1-4; D is undetermined. The V end lost 2 bases, the J end lost 3 bases, and 11 bases lay between the germline ends. The germline gives CDR1 SGDLS, CDR2 YYNGEE. The CDR3 totals 15 residues. CDR3 sequence (DNA): TGTGCCAGCAGCGTTGGTGTAGGTTCTAATGAAAAACTGTTTTTT. Protein product: CASSVGVGSNEKLFF.

V is TRBV30 and J is TRBJ1-2, with D tentatively TRBD1 (5 bases). Looked up from germline, CDR1 is GTSNPN and CDR2 is SVGIG (reference sequence). CDR3 size: 14 residues. V dropped 2 bases and J dropped 4 bases, with 14 bases sitting between them. This CDR3 reads CAWSTLGALYGYTF. As DNA, the CDR3 is TGTGCCTGGAGTACCCTCGGGGCTCTCTATGGCTACACCTTC.

The J gene is TRBJ1-1, the V gene TRBV10-1; D gene ambiguous. Germline CDR1 reads WNHNN; CDR2 reads SYGVQD (reference sequence). The length of the CDR3 is 15 residues. Trimming cost V 0 bases and J 4 bases, with 12 bases left between them. Here the CDR3 DNA reads TGCGCCAGCAGTGAGTCTGCGGGATTGGCCACTGAAGCTTTCTTT. Translated, it gives CASSESAGLATEAFF.

The chain uses TRBV11-2 and TRBJ1-4; D not resolved. V dropped 8 bases and J dropped 3 bases, with 4 bases sitting between them. This CDR3 has 11 residues. Germline CDR1 and CDR2: SGHAT and FQNNGV. The CDR3 coding sequence is TGTGCCAGCGGGGCTAATGAAAAACTGTTTTTT. Amino acids: CASGANEKLFF. The full variable domain, rest sourced from reference TRBV11-2 and TRBJ1-4, is EAGVAQSPRYKIIEKRQSVAFWCNPISGHATLYWYQQILGQGPKLLIQFQNNGVVDDSQLPKDRFSAERLKGVDSTLKIQPAKLEDSAVYLCASGANEKLFFGSGTQLSVL.

This chain's CDR3 is CAWTPLGRYEQYF. CDR3 sequence (DNA): TGTGCCTGGACCCCACTAGGTCGCTACGAGCAGTACTTC. This chain connects TRBV30 to TRBJ2-7; D is possibly TRBD2 (5 bases). Germline V lookup: CDR1 GTSNPN, CDR2 SVGIG (reference sequence). Trimming shortened V by 4 bases and J by 3 bases, and 13 bases separated the two germline ends. This CDR3 has 13 residues.